The rows below give T cell receptor beta chains drawn from one sample of a study of T cell changes during pregnancy in multiple sclerosis. Profiling relied on immunoSEQ multiplex PCR, and the TCRdb table lists in-frame clones only, not all of them. The table includes under 20,000 clones, over 75% detected once. The source material was CD8+ T cells from peripheral blood mononuclear cells, sampled after pregnancy. Receptors originate from a female donor with multiple sclerosis, enrolled in a pregnancy study. The conserved cysteine and the conserved F or W are not part of the CDR3 here. Fields, in order: CDR3 protein, V gene.

CDR3: ASTSSGNSYNEQF
V: TRBV2

CDR3: ASSEAQGGQETQY
V: TRBV6-1

CDR3: ASRSQGRVNTGELF
V: TRBV2

CDR3: ASSLSTSNTGELF
V: TRBV7-3

CDR3: ASSDADEAF
V: TRBV5-1

CDR3: ASSDSGTGVNEQF
V: TRBV6-4

CDR3: ASSQATGATDTQY
V: TRBV4-3

CDR3: ATPSGGDEQY
V: TRBV6-1

CDR3: ASSSDLTIPPDTQY
V: TRBV7-9

CDR3: ASSTGTEIYNEQF
V: TRBV19

CDR3: ASSPGANTGELF
V: TRBV5-1

CDR3: ASSQDRGSGANVLT
V: TRBV4-3